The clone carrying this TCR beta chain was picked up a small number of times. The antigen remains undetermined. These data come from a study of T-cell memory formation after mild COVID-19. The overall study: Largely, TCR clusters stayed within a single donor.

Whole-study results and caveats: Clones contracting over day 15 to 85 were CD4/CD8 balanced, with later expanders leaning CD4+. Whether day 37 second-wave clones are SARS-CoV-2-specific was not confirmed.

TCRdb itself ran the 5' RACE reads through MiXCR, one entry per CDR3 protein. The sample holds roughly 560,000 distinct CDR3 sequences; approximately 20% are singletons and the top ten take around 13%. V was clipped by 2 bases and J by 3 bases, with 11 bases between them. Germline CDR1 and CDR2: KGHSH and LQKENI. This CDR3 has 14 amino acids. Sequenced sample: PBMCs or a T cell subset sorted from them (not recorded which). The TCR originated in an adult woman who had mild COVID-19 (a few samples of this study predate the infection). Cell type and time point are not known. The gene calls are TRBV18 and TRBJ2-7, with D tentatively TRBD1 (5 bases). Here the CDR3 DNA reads TGTGCCAGCTCACCATTACAGGCGGACTACGAGCAGTACTTC. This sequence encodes CASSPLQADYEQYF.